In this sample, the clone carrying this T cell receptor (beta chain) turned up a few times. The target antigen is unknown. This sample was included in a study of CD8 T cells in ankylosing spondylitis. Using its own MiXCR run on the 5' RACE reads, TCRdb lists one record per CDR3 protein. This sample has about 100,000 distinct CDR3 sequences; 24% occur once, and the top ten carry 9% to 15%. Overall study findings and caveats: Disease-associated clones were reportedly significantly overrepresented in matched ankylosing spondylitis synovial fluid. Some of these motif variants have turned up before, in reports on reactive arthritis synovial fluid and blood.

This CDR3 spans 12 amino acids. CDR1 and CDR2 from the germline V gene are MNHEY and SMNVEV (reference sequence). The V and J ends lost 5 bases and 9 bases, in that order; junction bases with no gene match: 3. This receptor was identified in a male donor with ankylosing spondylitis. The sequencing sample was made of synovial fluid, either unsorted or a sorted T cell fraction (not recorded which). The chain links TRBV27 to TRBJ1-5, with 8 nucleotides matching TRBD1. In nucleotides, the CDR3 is TGTGCCAGCAGTCCCACAGGGGGGCCCCAGCATTTT. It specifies CASSPTGGPQHF.